One and the same sample provided the 19 T cell receptor beta chains below, sequenced in a study of cytomegalovirus exposure and HLA in healthy donors (dated by TCRdb to between 2016 and 2019). Library creation used the immunoSEQ multiplex PCR assay. Held by TCRdb, this immuneACCESS table contains in-frame sequences only and omits some clones. Under half of the omission traces to an unresolved V gene where checked; the cause of the rest is unknown. Counted in this sample were roughly 71,000 clones; approximately 94% of them appeared once. 0.5% to 0.65% of the sample goes to the ten largest clones. The sequencing input was PBMCs. The receptors stem from a woman aged 18-35 years in good health and CMV-seronegative.

The CDR3 DNA is TGCGCCAGCAGCCAAGCGGGTTGGTATCGGGATGGCTACACCTTC. Its translation is CASSQAGWYRDGYTF. This rearrangement joins TRBV4-3 to TRBJ1-2; D gene ambiguous. The CDR3 extends over 15 amino acids. The germline V gene has CDR1 LGHNA and CDR2 YSLEER. The ends were cut back, 1 base at V and 6 bases at J, with 15 bases in the middle.

V gene TRBV4-1 combines with J gene TRBJ1-1; D not resolved. The CDR3 totals 13 residues. V gave up 0 bases and J gave up 10 bases, with 12 bases separating them. Germline CDR1 reads MGHRA; CDR2 reads YSYEKL. As DNA, the CDR3 is TGCGCCAGCAGCCAAGATATGGATAGGAGAGCTTTCTTT. It is translated as CASSQDMDRRAFF.

The V call is TRBV27, the J call TRBJ2-3; 9 nucleotides line up with TRBD1. The length of the CDR3 is 15 residues. Trimming at V came to 5 bases and at J to 4 bases, leaving 7 bases not matched to a gene. In germline, CDR1 is MNHEY, CDR2 SMNVEV (reference sequence). The chain's CDR3 is CASSNRGRYPDTQYF. The CDR3 DNA reads TGTGCCAGCAGTAACAGGGGGCGTTATCCAGATACGCAGTATTTT.

The sample holds one count of this clone. The chain uses TRBV6-5 and TRBJ2-2; TRBD1 agrees at 10 bases. The CDR3 is 14 residues long. V shed 5 bases, J shed 8 bases, and the junction held 5 bases outside the gene matches. Per germline, CDR1 MNHEY and CDR2 SVGAGI. The CDR3 loop reads CASSRQGARGELFF. CDR3 bases: TGTGCCAGCAGTCGACAGGGGGCGAGAGGGGAGCTGTTTTTT.

This chain joins TRBV28 and TRBJ1-5, with TRBD1 matching over 9 bases. CDR1 and CDR2 from the germline V gene are MDHEN and SYDVKM. Trimming took 6 bases from V and 4 from J; bases not matched to a gene: 22. The length of the CDR3 is 20 residues. The CDR3 spells CASSTLSGTGTLPRNQPQHF. CDR3 DNA sequence: TGTGCCAGCAGCACACTCTCCGGGACAGGGACTCTTCCTCGAAATCAGCCCCAGCATTTT. Combining the CDR3 with reference TRBV28 and TRBJ1-5 gives the whole variable domain DVKVTQSSRYLVKRTGEKVFLECVQDMDHENMFWYRQDPGLGLRLIYFSYDVKMKEKGDIPEGYSVSREKKERFSLILESASTNQTSMYLCASSTLSGTGTLPRNQPQHFGDGTRLSIL.

The DNA for the CDR3 is TGTGCCAGCAGCCAAAAAACGGGGAACTACAATGAGCAGTTCTTC. It codes for CASSQKTGNYNEQFF. The chain employs TRBV7-2 and TRBJ2-1; D is perhaps TRBD2 (5 bases). The CDR3 has 15 amino acids. Looked up from germline, CDR1 is SGHTA and CDR2 is FQGNSA. The ends were cut back, 5 bases at V and 3 bases at J, with 14 bases in the middle. The variable domain in full, completed from reference TRBV7-2 and TRBJ2-1, reads GAGVSQSPSNKVTEKGKDVELRCDPISGHTALYWYRQSLGQGLEFLIYFQGNSAPDKSGLPSDRFSAERTGGSVSTLTIQRTQQEDSAVYLCASSQKTGNYNEQFFGPGTRLTVL.

There are a few counts of this clone. The V and J genes are TRBV6-4 and TRBJ2-2; D may be TRBD1 (6 bases). The CDR3 is 14 amino acids. Looked up from germline, CDR1 is MRHNA and CDR2 is SNTAGT. V was pared by 0 bases and J by 7 bases, with 9 bases between. CDR3 region: CASSDSTGIGELFF. CDR3 DNA: TGTGCCAGCAGTGACTCTACAGGGATCGGGGAGCTGTTTTTT.

This clone was recorded only once. This sequence joins TRBV19 and TRBJ2-1; 10 bases are shared with TRBD2. There are 14 residues in the CDR3. CDR1 is LNHDA, CDR2 SQIVND, per germline (reference sequence). V lost 7 bases and J lost 8; bases outside the gene matches: 8. The CDR3 DNA sequence: TGTGCCAGTAAAAGCGGGGGGGCCAGATATGAGCAGTTCTTC. Residues: CASKSGGARYEQFF. Supplemented by reference TRBV19 and TRBJ2-1, the full variable domain reads DGGITQSPKYLFRKEGQNVTLSCEQNLNHDAMYWYRQDPGQGLRLIYYSQIVNDFQKGDIAEGYSVSREKKESFPLTVTSAQKNPTAFYLCASKSGGARYEQFFGPGTRLTVL.

The chain combines TRBV7-2 with TRBJ1-1; 8 positions match TRBD1. This CDR3 spans 14 amino acids. With 5 bases clipped from V and 3 bases from J, the junction kept 5 bases outside the gene matches. The germline CDR1 and CDR2 sequences are SGHTA and FQGNSA. The CDR3 DNA sequence: TGTGCCAGCAGCCCCAAGACAGGGGACACTGAAGCTTTCTTT. Translation gives CASSPKTGDTEAFF.

V gene TRBV4-3 combines with J gene TRBJ2-6; weak D call: TRBD1 (5 bases). V lost 0 bases to trimming and J lost 0 bases, with 6 bases between them. The CDR3 contains 16 residues. Per germline, CDR1 LGHNA and CDR2 YSLEER. The CDR3 DNA is TGCGCCAGCAGCCAAGATGGACACTCTGGGGCCAACGTCCTGACTTTC. This sequence encodes CASSQDGHSGANVLTF.

In its sample, this clone was seen once. The rearrangement joins TRBV9 to TRBJ2-5; 11 bases are shared with TRBD2. Unmatched junction bases numbered 10, after V lost 4 bases and J lost 5 bases. This CDR3 has 16 residues. Germline V CDR1 and CDR2: SGDLS, YYNGEE. Here the CDR3 reads CASSLFSGGGSETQYF. DNA for the CDR3: TGTGCCAGCAGCCTTTTTAGCGGGGGGGGCAGCGAGACCCAGTACTTC.

The gene calls are TRBV13 and TRBJ2-7; 9 nucleotides agree with TRBD1. J was trimmed by 5 bases and V by 5 bases; bases with no gene match: 13. The germline gives CDR1 PRHDT, CDR2 FYEKMQ (reference sequence). The length of the CDR3 is 16 residues. For the CDR3, the DNA is TGTGCCAGCAGCCCTCGGGGGCACAGGGGGCAGGACGAGCAGTACTTC. Translating gives CASSPRGHRGQDEQYF. The full variable domain, rest sourced from reference TRBV13 and TRBJ2-7, is AAGVIQSPRHLIKEKRETATLKCYPIPRHDTVYWYQQGPGQDPQFLISFYEKMQSDKGSIPDRFSAQQFSDYHSELNMSSLELGDSALYFCASSPRGHRGQDEQYFGPGTRLTVT.

This clone was detected only once. J is TRBJ2-2 and V is TRBV28; the match to TRBD2 covers 7 bases. The V gene's germline CDR1 is MDHEN and CDR2 SYDVKM. V trimming: 5 bases; J trimming: 4 bases; junction bases outside the gene matches: 7. The CDR3 runs 15 residues. This CDR3 reads CASSSTGGPTGELFF. CDR3 DNA: TGTGCCAGCAGTAGTACGGGGGGACCCACCGGGGAGCTGTTTTTT.

The CDR3 loop reads CASSTHYSYEQYF. The CDR3 DNA sequence: TGTGCCAGTAGTACACATTATTCCTACGAGCAGTACTTC. The chain couples TRBV19 to TRBJ2-7; D ambiguous. The CDR3 has 13 residues. Germline CDR1 reads LNHDA; CDR2 reads SQIVND (reference sequence). The V and J ends lost 4 bases and 1 base respectively, with 8 bases between them.

This chain joins TRBV4-2 and TRBJ1-4; maybe TRBD1 (6 bases). The germline V gene encodes CDR1 LGHNA and CDR2 YNFKEQ. CDR3 size: 16 residues. The V end lost 2 bases, the J end lost 5 bases, and 15 bases lay between the germline ends. As DNA, the CDR3 is TGTGCCAGCAGCCAAAGCCTCCGAGACAGGAATGAAAAACTGTTTTTT. Translation gives CASSQSLRDRNEKLFF.

The J gene is TRBJ1-2, the V gene TRBV7-2; no clear D. CDR1 is SGHTA and CDR2 is FQGNSA in the germline V gene. The germline V and J ends were trimmed by 5 bases and 1 base, with 11 bases remaining between them. The CDR3 runs to 14 residues. The CDR3 bases are TGTGCCAGCAGCCCAGGAGGTTTTAACTATGGCTACACCTTC. This encodes CASSPGGFNYGYTF.

As DNA, the CDR3 is TGTGCCAGCAGTCCCCAGTACAATGAGCAGTTCTTC. It codes for CASSPQYNEQFF. V and J are TRBV6-6 and TRBJ2-1; unclear D gene. Trimming removed 5 bases at V and 4 bases at J, with 6 bases between. This CDR3 contains 12 residues. Germline assignment: CDR1 MNHNY and CDR2 SVGAGI (reference sequence).

This sequence joins TRBV4-3 and TRBJ2-7; D gene uncertain. Germline V CDR1 and CDR2: LGHNA, YSLEER. With 0 bases removed from V and 1 base from J, the gap between germline ends came to 10 bases. The length of the CDR3 is 15 residues. CDR3: CASSQEAGSSYEQYF. CDR3 DNA sequence: TGCGCCAGCAGCCAAGAAGCAGGCAGTTCCTACGAGCAGTACTTC.

V is TRBV5-1 and J is TRBJ1-2; D may be TRBD1 (5 bases). Germline loops: CDR1 SGHRS, CDR2 YFSETQ. V shed 2 bases and J shed 5 bases, with 13 bases lying between them. CDR3 length: 14 residues. The DNA of the CDR3 is TGCGCCAGCAGCTTCGGTACACAGGATTATGGCTACACCTTC. Translating it yields CASSFGTQDYGYTF.